The present T cell receptor beta chain was sequenced within a study of patients and donors after allogeneic stem cell transplantation. TCRdb reprocessed the RT-PCR reads via MiXCR and lists one record per CDR3 protein. The sample includes about 160,000 distinct CDR3 sequences, 24% of them seen just once. Per the germline V gene, CDR1 is SGHTA and CDR2 is FQGNSA. Trimming left V 6 bases short and J 5 bases short, with 9 bases between. This CDR3 is built from 12 residues. This clonotype was detected only a few times. The J gene is TRBJ2-3, the V gene TRBV7-2, with D uncertain. This TCR was sampled from a human donor who was either an allogeneic HSCT recipient or a stem cell or donor lymphocyte infusion donor (not recorded which). It is not recorded whose cells these are; they may come from a transplant donor. The sample was blood, either unsorted or a sorted T cell fraction (not recorded which). The DNA for the CDR3 is TGTGCCAGCAGTACCGCCGGAGATACGCAGTATTTT. Translated: CASSTAGDTQYF.